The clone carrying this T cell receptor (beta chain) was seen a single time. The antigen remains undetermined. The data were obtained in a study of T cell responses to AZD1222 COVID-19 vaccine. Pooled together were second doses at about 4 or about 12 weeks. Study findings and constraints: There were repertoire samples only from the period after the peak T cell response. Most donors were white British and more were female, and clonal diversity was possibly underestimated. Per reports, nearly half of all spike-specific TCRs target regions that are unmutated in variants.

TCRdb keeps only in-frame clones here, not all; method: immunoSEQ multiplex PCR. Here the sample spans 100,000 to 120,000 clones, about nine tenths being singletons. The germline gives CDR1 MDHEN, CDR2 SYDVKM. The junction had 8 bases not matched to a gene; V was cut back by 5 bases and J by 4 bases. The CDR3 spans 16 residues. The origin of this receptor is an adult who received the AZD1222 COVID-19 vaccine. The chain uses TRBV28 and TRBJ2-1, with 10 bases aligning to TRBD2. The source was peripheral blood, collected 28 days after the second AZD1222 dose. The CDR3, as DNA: TGTGCCAGCAGTCCAGCCGGACTAGCGGTTTACAATGAGCAGTTCTTC. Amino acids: CASSPAGLAVYNEQFF.